Reported below is one T cell receptor beta chain. V lost 0 bases to trimming and J lost 8 bases, with 16 bases between them. Germline-derived CDR1 and CDR2 are KGHSH and LQKENI. The CDR3 is 15 residues long. This sample was taken from a study of blood T cell repertoires in COVID-19. Study details: The cDNA or gDNA used as material had been derived from T cells, B-cell-depleted T cells, or PBMCs.

As originally analysed: For nucleated cells, counts were estimated from reference gene primer amplification. Clones were sequenced by immunoSEQ multiplex PCR, and TCRdb holds only the in-frame ones, with some missing. The D gene and trimming were derived from the DNA, and the V and J assignments and clone size from that table. The sample consists of 50,000 or so clones, approximately 95% of them appearing once. The sequenced material came from peripheral blood. The gene calls are TRBV18 and TRBJ1-2, with D tentatively TRBD1 (6 bases). This TCR came from a man aged 55 to 70 with COVID-19, enrolled during active disease. CDR3: CASSPPFGGGEGYTF. For the CDR3, the DNA is TGTGCCAGCTCACCACCATTTGGGGGCGGAGAGGGCTACACCTTC.